Below, 17 T cell receptor beta chains from the same sample are listed, as sequenced in a study of blood T cell repertoires in COVID-19. Assay used: immunoSEQ multiplex PCR; TCRdb lists only in-frame clones, some missing. The sample records around 300,000 clones, around nine tenths being singletons. The sequenced sample was PBMCs or T cells enriched from blood (not recorded which). These receptors all stem from a woman between 40 and 55 years old who had recovered from COVID-19.

The chain combines TRBV27 with TRBJ1-5; 8 bases agree with TRBD1. Trimming removed 5 bases from V and 4 bases from J; junction bases left unmatched: 7. The CDR3 spans 15 residues. From germline, CDR1 is MNHEY and CDR2 SMNVEV (reference sequence). The CDR3 DNA sequence: TGTGCCAGCAGTAAAGACAGGGGCCCTAATCAGCCCCAGCATTTT. Its protein product is CASSKDRGPNQPQHF.

As DNA, the CDR3 is TGTGCCAGCAGGCCCGGGACAGGGGCCGAGTTCTTC. Translated: CASRPGTGAEFF. This chain connects TRBV6-5 to TRBJ2-1, with TRBD1 identical over 10 bases. Germline CDR1 reads MNHEY; CDR2 reads SVGAGI. Trimming removed 6 bases from V and 14 bases from J; junction bases left unmatched: 7. This CDR3 is 12 amino acids long.

The chain employs TRBV7-2 and TRBJ2-2, with a weak D call TRBD1 (6 bases). This CDR3 has 16 amino acids. The ends were cut back, 1 base at V and 0 bases at J, with 9 bases in the middle. CDR1 and CDR2 from the germline V gene are SGHTA and FQGNSA. The CDR3 sequence: CASSLGGHANTGELFF. The DNA for the CDR3 is TGTGCCAGCAGCTTAGGGGGACACGCGAACACCGGGGAGCTGTTTTTT.

The J gene is TRBJ1-2, the V gene TRBV18; D is ambiguous. This CDR3 has 16 amino acids. Per the germline V gene, CDR1 is KGHSH and CDR2 is LQKENI. V lost 6 bases, J lost 0 bases, and 17 bases lay in between. In DNA, the CDR3 is TGTGCCAGCTCCCTGGGCCAGGTAACCTCTAACTATGGCTACACCTTC. This codes for CASSLGQVTSNYGYTF.

This rearrangement joins TRBV7-8 to TRBJ1-1, with D hard to call. Trimming took off 5 bases at V and 1 base at J, with 8 bases between the two ends. The CDR3 totals 13 residues. Looked up from germline, CDR1 is SGHVS and CDR2 is FQNEAQ. CDR3 region: CASSRRGNTEAFF. CDR3 DNA sequence: TGTGCCAGCAGCCGCAGAGGGAACACTGAAGCTTTCTTT.

The chain links TRBV19 to TRBJ2-7, with 7 bases lining up with TRBD2. The CDR3 is 14 residues long. Looked up from germline, CDR1 is LNHDA and CDR2 is SQIVND (reference sequence). V gave up 6 bases and J gave up 2 bases; unmatched junction bases: 7. The CDR3 spells CASRRLAGAYEQYF. Written as DNA, the CDR3 is TGTGCCAGTAGAAGACTGGCGGGAGCCTACGAGCAGTACTTC.

V gene TRBV5-4 combines with J gene TRBJ2-5; weak D call: TRBD2 (6 bases). This CDR3 contains 14 residues. Germline CDR1 reads SGHNT; CDR2 reads YYREEE (reference sequence). Trimming shortened V by 5 bases and J by 5 bases, and 16 bases separated the two germline ends. CDR3 residues: CASSLGLSLETQYF. CDR3 nucleotides: TGTGCCAGCAGTCTCGGACTATCCCTTGAGACCCAGTACTTC.

The table lists this clone with many counts. The chain combines TRBV21-1 with TRBJ1-2; the table's D gene call, TRBD1, was not cross checked with the DNA. TRBV21-1 is flagged as a pseudogene. The CDR3 consists of 13 residues. The CDR3 sequence is CASRDSTNYGYTF. CDR3 nucleotide sequence: TGTGCCAGCAGGGACAGCACTAACTATGGCTACACCTTC.

This sequence joins TRBV15 and TRBJ2-2, with D perhaps given as TRBD1 or TRBD2 (7 bases each). Trimming cost V 5 bases and J 0 bases, with 25 bases left between them. CDR1 is LNHNV and CDR2 is YYDKDF in the germline V gene (reference sequence). The length of the CDR3 is 20 residues. The CDR3 region is CATSGGGGSGVIANTGELFF. As DNA, the CDR3 is TGTGCCACCAGCGGAGGGGGCGGGAGCGGGGTGATCGCGAACACCGGGGAGCTGTTTTTT.

CDR3 sequence (DNA): TGTGCTAGTGGTTTGGCACAGGACTCCCAGGGGGTTGGCACTGAAGCTTTCTTT. Residues: CASGLAQDSQGVGTEAFF. The gene calls are TRBV12-5 and TRBJ1-1, with 7 positions matching TRBD1. CDR3 size: 18 residues. V shed 1 base, J shed 4 bases, and the junction held 15 bases outside the gene matches. Looked up from germline, CDR1 is LGHNT and CDR2 is FRNRAP.

CDR3 protein: CASAENSNQPQHF. CDR3 DNA: TGTGCCAGCGCGGAGAATAGCAATCAGCCCCAGCATTTT. The chain links TRBV2 to TRBJ1-5; D gene unclear. The CDR3 loop spans 13 amino acids. V was shortened by 8 bases and J by 0 bases, with 8 bases between the two germline ends. Germline CDR1 SNHLY, CDR2 FYNNEI.

This clone appeared a few times. The chain uses TRBV2 and TRBJ1-2, with unresolved D. This CDR3 region has 13 residues. V was pared by 8 bases and J by 0 bases, with 10 bases between. Per germline, CDR1 SNHLY and CDR2 FYNNEI. The CDR3 region is CASHRDSNYGYTF. The CDR3 coding sequence is TGTGCCAGCCACCGGGATTCTAACTATGGCTACACCTTC.

The chain carries TRBV18 and TRBJ1-1; D is possibly TRBD1 (5 bases). Germline V gene lookup returns CDR1 KGHSH and CDR2 LQKENI. Trimming took off 7 bases at V and 1 base at J, with 10 bases between the two ends. The CDR3 covers 13 residues. CDR3 residues: CASFQGGNTEAFF. Here the CDR3 DNA reads TGTGCCAGCTTCCAGGGTGGGAACACTGAAGCTTTCTTT.

The chain has TRBV7-9 and TRBJ2-3; D possibly corresponds to TRBD2 (5 bases). The CDR3 length is 16 residues. The V end lost 6 bases, the J end lost 0 bases, and 16 bases lay between the germline ends. Germline CDR1 is SEHNR and CDR2 is FQNEAQ (reference sequence). DNA of the CDR3: TGTGCCAGCAGTTCTAGCCAGCTCCGCAGCACAGATACGCAGTATTTT. Translating it yields CASSSSQLRSTDTQYF. The complete variable domain, with remaining parts taken from reference TRBV7-9 and TRBJ2-3, reads DTGVSQNPRHKITKRGQNVTFRCDPISEHNRLYWYRQTLGQGPEFLTYFQNEAQLEKSRLLSDRFSAERPKGSFSTLEIQRTEQGDSAMYLCASSSSQLRSTDTQYFGPGTRLTVL.

J is TRBJ2-6 and V is TRBV2; 7 nucleotides agree with TRBD1. The ends lost 7 bases at V and 1 base at J; junction bases unmatched: 1. Germline CDR1 and CDR2: SNHLY and FYNNEI. The CDR3 runs to 14 residues. The CDR3 is CASMDRSGANVLTF. The CDR3 DNA reads as TGTGCCAGCATGGACAGGTCTGGGGCCAACGTCCTGACTTTC.

The genes are TRBV7-9 and TRBJ1-2; maybe TRBD1 (5 bases). There are 15 residues in the CDR3. V was trimmed by 5 bases and J by 5 bases, leaving 18 bases between them. Germline lookup yields CDR1 SEHNR and CDR2 FQNEAQ (reference sequence). The CDR3 coding sequence is TGTGCCAGCAGCCGGGGCAGGGAGGCCTCATATGGCTACACCTTC. Protein product: CASSRGREASYGYTF.

V gene TRBV15 combines with J gene TRBJ2-1, with 7 positions matching TRBD2. V lost 2 bases and J lost 6; bases outside the gene matches: 7. The CDR3 is 15 amino acids. In germline, CDR1 is LNHNV, CDR2 YYDKDF (reference sequence). CDR3 loop: CATSRREDPTNEQFF. The CDR3 bases are TGTGCCACCAGCAGACGGGAGGACCCCACCAATGAGCAGTTCTTC.